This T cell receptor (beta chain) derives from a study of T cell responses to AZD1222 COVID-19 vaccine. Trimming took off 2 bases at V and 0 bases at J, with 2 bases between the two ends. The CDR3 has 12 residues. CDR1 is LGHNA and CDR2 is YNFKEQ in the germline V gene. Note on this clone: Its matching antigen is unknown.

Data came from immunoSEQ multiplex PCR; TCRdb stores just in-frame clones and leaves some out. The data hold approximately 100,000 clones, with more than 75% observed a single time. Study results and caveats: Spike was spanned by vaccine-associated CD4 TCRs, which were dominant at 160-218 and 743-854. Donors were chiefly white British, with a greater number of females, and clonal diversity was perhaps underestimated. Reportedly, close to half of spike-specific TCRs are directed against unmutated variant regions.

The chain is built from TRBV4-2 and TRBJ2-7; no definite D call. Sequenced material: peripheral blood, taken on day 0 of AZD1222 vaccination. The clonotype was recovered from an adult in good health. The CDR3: CASSQTSYEQYF. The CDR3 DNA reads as TGTGCCAGCAGCCAAACCTCCTACGAGCAGTACTTC.